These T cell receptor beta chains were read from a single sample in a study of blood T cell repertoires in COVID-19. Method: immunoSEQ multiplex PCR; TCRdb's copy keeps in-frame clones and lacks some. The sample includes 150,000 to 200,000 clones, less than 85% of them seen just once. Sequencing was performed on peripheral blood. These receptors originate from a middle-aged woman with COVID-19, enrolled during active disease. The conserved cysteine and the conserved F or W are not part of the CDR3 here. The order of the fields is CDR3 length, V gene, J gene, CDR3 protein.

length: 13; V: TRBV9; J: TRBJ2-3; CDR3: ASSSSGGPVNTQY
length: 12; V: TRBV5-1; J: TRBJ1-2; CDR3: ASTQPGSPRGYT
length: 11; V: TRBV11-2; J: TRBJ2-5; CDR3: ASSFRTVERAY
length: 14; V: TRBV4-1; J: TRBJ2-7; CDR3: ASSRGDRRDFGEQY
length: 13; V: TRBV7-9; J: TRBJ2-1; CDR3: ASSWDFNSYNEQF
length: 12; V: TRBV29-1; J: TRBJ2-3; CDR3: SIRGPWGTDTQY
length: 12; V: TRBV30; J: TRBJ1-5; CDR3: AWSDMAPNQPQH
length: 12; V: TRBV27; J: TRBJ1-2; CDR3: ASSAQGAGYGYT
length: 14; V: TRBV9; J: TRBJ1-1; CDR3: ASSVRWNRMNTEAF
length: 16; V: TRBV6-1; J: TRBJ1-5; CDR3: ASSEAGGGPIINQPQH
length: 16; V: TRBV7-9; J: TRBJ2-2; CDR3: ASSPAGLAGENTGELF
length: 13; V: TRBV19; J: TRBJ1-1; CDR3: ASRLRGTENTEAF
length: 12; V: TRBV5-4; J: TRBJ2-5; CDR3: ASSPWSYQETQY
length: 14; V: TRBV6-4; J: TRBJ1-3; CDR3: ASSFPDRTIGNTIY
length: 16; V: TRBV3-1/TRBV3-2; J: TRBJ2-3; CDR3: ASSQGLAGATDADTQY
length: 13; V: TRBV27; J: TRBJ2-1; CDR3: ASSWAGGNYNEQF
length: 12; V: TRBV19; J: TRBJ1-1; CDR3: ASSHDREWPEAF
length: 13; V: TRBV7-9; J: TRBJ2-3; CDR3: ASSLSGVSTDTQY
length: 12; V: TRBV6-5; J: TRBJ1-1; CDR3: ASSQQGFSTEAF
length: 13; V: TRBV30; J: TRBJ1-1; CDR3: AWSTGRQGHTEAF
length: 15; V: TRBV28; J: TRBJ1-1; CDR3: ASSYKKNNRNLIEAF
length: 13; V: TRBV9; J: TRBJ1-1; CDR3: ASSVGGHQGSEAF
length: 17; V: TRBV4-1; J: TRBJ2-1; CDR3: ASSQEPLNPGGSYNEQF
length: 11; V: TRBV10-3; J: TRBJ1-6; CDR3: AISNSDNSPLH
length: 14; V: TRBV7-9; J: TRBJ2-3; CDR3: ASSLRQGISTDTQY
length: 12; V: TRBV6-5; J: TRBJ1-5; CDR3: ASSYTTGDKPQH
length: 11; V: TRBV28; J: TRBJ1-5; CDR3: ASRPGGNQPQH
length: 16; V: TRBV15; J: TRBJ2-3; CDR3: ATSRVLPGGPGTDTQY
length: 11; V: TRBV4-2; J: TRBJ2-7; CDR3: ASSQDGGYEQY
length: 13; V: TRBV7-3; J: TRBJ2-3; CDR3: ASSQTGADTDTQY
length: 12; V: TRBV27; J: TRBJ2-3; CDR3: ASRFLSNRDTQY
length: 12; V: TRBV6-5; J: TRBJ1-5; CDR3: ASFWDSRNQPQH
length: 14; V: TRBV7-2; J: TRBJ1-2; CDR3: ASSLELTGGLYGYT
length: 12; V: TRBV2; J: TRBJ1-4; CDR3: ASSRQGAAEKLF
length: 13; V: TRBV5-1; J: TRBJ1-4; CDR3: ASSQIAATNEKLF